The 22 T cell receptor beta chains presented below share a single source sample, sequenced in a study of blood T cell repertoires in COVID-19. The repertoire was sequenced with immunoSEQ multiplex PCR; TCRdb's copy has only in-frame clones and lacks some. Of around 100,000 clones detected, 75% to 90% appear once; the ten largest clones hold roughly 8.2%. The source material was peripheral blood. The receptors shown here come from a man aged 65-85 years with acute or convalescent COVID-19.

The chain links TRBV5-4 to TRBJ2-7, with unresolved D. The CDR3 runs to 14 residues. V lost 0 bases, J lost 1 base, and 8 bases lay in between. Germline V gives CDR1 SGHNT, CDR2 YYREEE (reference sequence). The CDR3 DNA reads as TGTGCCAGCAGCTTGGTCCCGTTATCCTACGAGCAGTACTTC. Translation gives CASSLVPLSYEQYF.

The rearrangement links TRBV5-5 to TRBJ2-3, with 8 bases that match TRBD2. CDR3 size: 20 residues. Germline trimming cut 2 bases from V and 3 bases from J; bases unmatched to any gene: 20. The germline gives CDR1 SGHKS, CDR2 YYEKEE (reference sequence). The chain's CDR3 is CASSLPPASGRGFFTDTQYF. Here the CDR3 DNA reads TGTGCCAGCAGCTTACCCCCCGCCAGCGGGAGAGGGTTCTTTACAGATACGCAGTATTTT.

CDR3 sequence (DNA): TGTGCTAGTGGTTTGGAGACAGGCCTCGAAGCTTTCTTT. Protein: CASGLETGLEAFF. V gene TRBV12-5 combines with J gene TRBJ1-1, with D possibly matching TRBD1 (6 bases). The CDR3 has 13 amino acids. The germline CDR1 and CDR2 sequences are LGHNT and FRNRAP. The ends were cut back, 1 base at V and 8 bases at J, with 11 bases in the middle.

The chain links TRBV16 to TRBJ2-3; 7 nucleotides align to TRBD1. Germline trimming cut 1 base from V and 2 bases from J; bases unmatched to any gene: 6. This CDR3 region has 16 residues. Germline loops: CDR1 KGHSY, CDR2 FQNENV. CDR3 sequence reads: CASSQYRDSATDTQYF. CDR3 coding DNA: TGTGCCAGCAGCCAATACCGGGACAGTGCCACAGATACGCAGTATTTT.

The chain links TRBV6-4 to TRBJ2-1; 12 bases fit TRBD2. This CDR3 spans 21 amino acids. The ends lost 2 bases at V and 8 bases at J; junction bases unmatched: 22. Germline assignment: CDR1 MRHNA and CDR2 SNTAGT. The DNA for the CDR3 is TGTGCCAGCAGTGACACCCCAGGGGACAGGGGATTCGCTAGCGGGAGGGATGAGCAGTTCTTC. Residues: CASSDTPGDRGFASGRDEQFF.

This clone was found once. This rearrangement joins TRBV4-2 to TRBJ1-6; D is undetermined. The CDR3 extends over 14 amino acids. Germline CDR1 reads LGHNA; CDR2 reads YNFKEQ. Trimming removed 2 bases at V and 5 bases at J, with 7 bases between. CDR3 nucleotide sequence: TGTGCCAGCAGCCAACCCACGGATAATTCACCCCTCCACTTT. This gives the protein CASSQPTDNSPLHF.

The chain links TRBV9 to TRBJ1-4; D possibly corresponds to TRBD1 (5 bases). CDR3 length: 16 amino acids. Germline assignment: CDR1 SGDLS and CDR2 YYNGEE. Trimming removed 4 bases at V and 0 bases at J, with 13 bases between. The CDR3 nucleotides are TGTGCCAGCAGCCCCTGGGAGGGGACAACTAATGAAAAACTGTTTTTT. Its translation is CASSPWEGTTNEKLFF.

The chain carries TRBV6-1 and TRBJ1-1; no reliable D call. The V gene's germline CDR1 is MNHNS and CDR2 SASEGT. V gave up 2 bases and J gave up 1 base, with 8 bases separating them. The CDR3 spans 14 residues. CDR3 in amino acids: CASSEPEGNTEAFF. For the CDR3, the DNA is TGTGCCAGCAGTGAACCGGAGGGGAACACTGAAGCTTTCTTT.

The chain has TRBV28 and TRBJ1-1, with D hard to call. The CDR3 length is 13 residues. The V gene lost 2 bases and the J gene lost 1 base, with 5 bases spanning the gap. CDR1 and CDR2 (germline): MDHEN, SYDVKM. CDR3 in amino acids: CASSLQANTEAFF. CDR3 sequence (DNA): TGTGCCAGCAGTTTACAGGCGAACACTGAAGCTTTCTTT.

CDR3: CASSPGGQGMNTEAFF. CDR3 nucleotide sequence: TGTGCCAGCAGCCCCGGTGGGCAGGGAATGAACACTGAAGCTTTCTTT. The rearrangement joins TRBV28 to TRBJ1-1, with D possibly being TRBD1 (5 bases). Trimming cost V 6 bases and J 0 bases, with 17 bases left between them. CDR3 length equals 16 residues. Germline V gene sequence: CDR1 MDHEN, CDR2 SYDVKM.

This rearrangement joins TRBV14 to TRBJ2-7, with D unclear. V dropped 0 bases and J dropped 12 bases, with 15 bases sitting between them. Germline V gene data show CDR1 as SGHDN and CDR2 as FVKESK. The CDR3 has 13 residues. CDR3 sequence (DNA): TGTGCCAGCAGCCAAGATCTCCGCGCAGGCTGGTACTTC. Translation: CASSQDLRAGWYF.

The DNA for the CDR3 is TGCGCCAGCAGCTGGGACACCACTAACTATGGCTACACCTTC. This translates into CASSWDTTNYGYTF. V gene TRBV5-1 combines with J gene TRBJ1-2; D possibly corresponds to TRBD1 (6 bases). V gave up 3 bases and J gave up 0 bases, with 9 bases separating them. This CDR3 contains 14 residues. Per the germline V gene, CDR1 is SGHRS and CDR2 is YFSETQ.

The CDR3 sequence is CASSDYSSGEIPSTDTQYF. DNA for the CDR3: TGTGCCAGCAGTGACTATTCTAGCGGGGAGATACCTAGCACAGATACGCAGTATTTT. This rearrangement joins TRBV6-4 to TRBJ2-3, with 9 bases that match TRBD2. Germline loops: CDR1 MRHNA, CDR2 SNTAGT. The CDR3 has 19 amino acids. After removal of 1 base from V and 0 bases from J, the junction contained 11 bases not matched to a gene.

The chain uses TRBV6-5 and TRBJ1-4; no firm D call. CDR1 is MNHEY and CDR2 is SVGAGI in the germline V gene. The V gene lost 7 bases and the J gene lost 10 bases, with 13 bases spanning the gap. The CDR3 contains 12 residues. CDR3 sequence: CASIPEGGKLFF. CDR3 sequence (DNA): TGTGCCAGCATTCCCGAGGGAGGAAAACTGTTTTTT.

J is TRBJ1-1 and V is TRBV6-1, with D unclear. The germline CDR1 and CDR2 sequences are MNHNS and SASEGT. The CDR3 has 11 residues. This CDR3 is CLVRSNTEAFF. The CDR3 DNA is TGTCTGGTCAGGTCGAACACTGAAGCTTTCTTT.

This clone was seen just once. The chain couples TRBV28 to TRBJ2-7, with TRBD1 as a possible D gene (5 bases). V was shortened by 1 base and J by 6 bases, with 10 bases between the two germline ends. CDR1 MDHEN and CDR2 SYDVKM come from the germline V gene. The CDR3 covers 13 residues. In DNA, the CDR3 is TGTGCCAGCAGTTTATCAGGGCGTCGCGAGCAGTACTTC. Translating gives CASSLSGRREQYF.

The chain combines TRBV24-1 with TRBJ1-2; D gene ambiguous. Germline CDR1 and CDR2: KGHDR and SFDVKD. The CDR3 is 14 residues long. The V end was cut by 3 bases, the J end by 7 bases, with 14 bases between. CDR3 nucleotide sequence: TGTGCCACCAGTGATCCCTGGCAGGCTGGTGGCTACACCTTC. It translates to CATSDPWQAGGYTF.

The V call is TRBV7-9, the J call TRBJ2-1; 9 nucleotides match TRBD1. This CDR3 region has 16 residues. Germline V lookup: CDR1 SEHNR, CDR2 FQNEAQ (reference sequence). Trimming removed 0 bases from V and 10 bases from J; junction bases left unmatched: 10. The CDR3 region is CASSLAGTGSGREQFF. The CDR3 DNA reads TGTGCCAGCAGCTTAGCCGGGACAGGGTCTGGCCGGGAGCAGTTCTTC.

The chain carries TRBV2 and TRBJ1-2; D remains ambiguous. V lost 6 bases to trimming and J lost 8 bases, with 22 bases between them. The CDR3 extends over 15 amino acids. Germline-derived CDR1 and CDR2 are SNHLY and FYNNEI. The CDR3 DNA follows: TGTGCCAGCAGCCTAAAGGACTCCCGCCTGGAGGGCTACACCTTC. Translated: CASSLKDSRLEGYTF.

The chain carries TRBV28 and TRBJ1-6; unclear D gene. This CDR3 has 17 amino acids. Trimming took 6 bases from V and 2 from J, leaving 17 bases between them. Germline V gives CDR1 MDHEN, CDR2 SYDVKM. In DNA, the CDR3 is TGTGCCAGCAGCCCAACGGGTCGCGGGGCCTATAATTCACCCCTCCACTTT. This gives the protein CASSPTGRGAYNSPLHF.

The chain carries TRBV3-1 (or the pseudogene TRBV3-2) and TRBJ2-6, with 7 bases that match TRBD1. CDR3 size: 16 residues. After removal of 4 bases from V and 4 bases from J, the junction contained 7 bases not matched to a gene. Germline V gene data show CDR1 as LGHDT and CDR2 as YNNKEL (reference sequence). Here the CDR3 reads CASSRIDRAGANVLTF. CDR3 coding DNA: TGTGCCAGCAGCCGCATCGACAGGGCAGGGGCCAACGTCCTGACTTTC.

This chain links TRBV19 with TRBJ2-5; TRBD1 might be the D (6 bases). The CDR3 totals 14 residues. Germline V lookup: CDR1 LNHDA, CDR2 SQIVND (reference sequence). Trimming pared 7 bases from V and 0 bases from J, leaving 12 bases between. CDR3 in amino acids: CASNPDRYQETQYF. The CDR3 region has the DNA TGTGCCAGTAACCCCGACAGGTACCAAGAGACCCAGTACTTC.